This T cell receptor (beta chain) was recorded in a study of blood T cell repertoires in COVID-19. At the level of the study: The United States, Italy and Spain were the sources of the acute and convalescent COVID-19 samples. The analysed material was cDNA or gDNA that came from T cells, B-cell-depleted T cells, or PBMCs.

The ends lost 6 bases at V and 1 base at J; junction bases unmatched: 10. Germline V gene lookup returns CDR1 SNHLY and CDR2 FYNNEI. The CDR3 consists of 17 residues. In the original analysis: Estimation of nucleated cell counts was performed using reference gene primer amplification. Produced via immunoSEQ multiplex PCR; TCRdb's table is partial and in-frame only. For V, J and clone size, that table is used; D and trimming come from the DNA. The table records roughly 26,000 clones, less than 85% of them present only once. Sequencing input: peripheral blood. The chain links TRBV2 to TRBJ1-5; TRBD1 agrees at 9 bases. The receptor's source is a human donor in a cohort sampled during active COVID-19. The CDR3 region is CASRGQGGLASNQPQHF. The CDR3 DNA is TGTGCCAGCAGGGGACAGGGTGGTCTGGCGAGCAATCAGCCCCAGCATTTT.